The present TCR beta chain was sequenced within a study of blood T cell repertoires in COVID-19. Turning to the study itself: The study drew acute and convalescent COVID-19 samples from the United States, Italy and Spain. The analysed material was cDNA or gDNA that came from T cells, B-cell-depleted T cells, or PBMCs.

Trimming cost V 6 bases and J 3 bases, with 12 bases left between them. This CDR3 spans 14 amino acids. Germline V lookup: CDR1 SGHAT, CDR2 FQNNGV. Methods used by the authors: Estimation of nucleated cell counts was performed using reference gene primer amplification. Generated by immunoSEQ multiplex PCR, the TCRdb table keeps only in-frame clones and is missing some. That table is the source of V, J and clone size, and D and trimming were worked out from the DNA. The table shows 200,000 to 300,000 clones, with less than 90% occurring only once. In its sample, this clone was seen a few times. This receptor was taken from a man in his sixties who had recovered from COVID-19. V gene TRBV11-2 combines with J gene TRBJ1-3, with a possible D match to TRBD1 (5 bases). The material sequenced was peripheral blood. CDR3 residues: CASSRGYGGNTIYF. The CDR3 DNA reads TGTGCCAGCAGTAGGGGTTACGGTGGAAACACCATATATTTT. The variable domain in full, completed from reference TRBV11-2 and TRBJ1-3, reads EAGVAQSPRYKIIEKRQSVAFWCNPISGHATLYWYQQILGQGPKLLIQFQNNGVVDDSQLPKDRFSAERLKGVDSTLKIQPAKLEDSAVYLCASSRGYGGNTIYFGEGSWLTVV.